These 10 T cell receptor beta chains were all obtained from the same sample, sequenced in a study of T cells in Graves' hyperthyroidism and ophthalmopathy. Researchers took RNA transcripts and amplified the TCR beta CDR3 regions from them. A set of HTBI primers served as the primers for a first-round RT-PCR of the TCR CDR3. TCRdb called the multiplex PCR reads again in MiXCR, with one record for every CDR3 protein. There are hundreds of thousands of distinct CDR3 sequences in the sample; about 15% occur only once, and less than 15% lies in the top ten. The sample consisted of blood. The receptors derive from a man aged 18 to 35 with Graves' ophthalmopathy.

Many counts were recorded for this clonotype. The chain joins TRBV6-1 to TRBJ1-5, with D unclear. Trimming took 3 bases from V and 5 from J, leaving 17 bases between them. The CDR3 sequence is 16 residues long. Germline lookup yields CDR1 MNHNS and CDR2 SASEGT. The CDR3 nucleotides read TGTGCCAGCAGTGATCCAACGAGGGCCCCCTATCAGCCCCAGCATTTT. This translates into CASSDPTRAPYQPQHF.

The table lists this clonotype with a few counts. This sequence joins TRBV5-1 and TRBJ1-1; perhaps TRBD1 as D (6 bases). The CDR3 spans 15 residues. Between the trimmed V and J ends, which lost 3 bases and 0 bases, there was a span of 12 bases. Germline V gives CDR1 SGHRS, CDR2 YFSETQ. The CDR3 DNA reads TGCGCCAGCAGCTCCTACAGGGCTTTGAACACTGAAGCTTTCTTT. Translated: CASSSYRALNTEAFF. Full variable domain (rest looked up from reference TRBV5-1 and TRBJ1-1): KAGVTQTPRYLIKTRGQQVTLSCSPISGHRSVSWYQQTPGQGLQFLFEYFSETQRNKGNFPGRFSGRQFSNSRSEMNVSTLELGDSALYLCASSSYRALNTEAFFGQGTRLTVV.

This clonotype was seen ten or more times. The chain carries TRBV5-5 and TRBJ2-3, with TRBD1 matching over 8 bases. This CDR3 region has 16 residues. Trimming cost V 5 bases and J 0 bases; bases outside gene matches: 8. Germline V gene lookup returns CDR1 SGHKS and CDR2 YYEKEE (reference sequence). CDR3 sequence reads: CASSLGTGDSTDTQYF. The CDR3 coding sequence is TGTGCCAGCAGTTTAGGGACAGGAGATAGCACAGATACGCAGTATTTT.

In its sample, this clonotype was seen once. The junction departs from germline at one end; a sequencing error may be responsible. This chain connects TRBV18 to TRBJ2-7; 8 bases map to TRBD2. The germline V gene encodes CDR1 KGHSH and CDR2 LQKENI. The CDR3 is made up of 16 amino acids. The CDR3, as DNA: TGTGCCAGCCCACCCCCAGTAGCGGGATTGTTCTACGAGCAGTACTTC. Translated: CASPPPVAGLFYEQYF.

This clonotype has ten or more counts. CDR3 amino acids: CASSQAVSYEQYF. DNA for the CDR3: TGCGCCAGCAGCCAGGCTGTCTCCTACGAGCAGTACTTC. This rearrangement joins TRBV4-1 to TRBJ2-7, with D hard to call. Trimming removed 3 bases from V and 0 bases from J, with 6 bases in between. Germline lookup yields CDR1 MGHRA and CDR2 YSYEKL. This CDR3 contains 13 residues.

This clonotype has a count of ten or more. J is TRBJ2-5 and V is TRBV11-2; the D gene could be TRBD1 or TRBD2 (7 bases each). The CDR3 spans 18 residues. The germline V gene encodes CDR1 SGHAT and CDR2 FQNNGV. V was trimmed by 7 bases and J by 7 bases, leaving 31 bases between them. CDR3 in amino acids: CASTALPGGQQGRVTQYF. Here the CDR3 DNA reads TGTGCCAGCACCGCCCTACCGGGGGGCCAACAGGGGCGGGTGACCCAGTACTTC.

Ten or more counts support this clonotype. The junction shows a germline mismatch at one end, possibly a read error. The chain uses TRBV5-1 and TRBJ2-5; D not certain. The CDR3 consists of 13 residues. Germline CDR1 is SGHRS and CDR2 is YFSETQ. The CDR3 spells CASSLVPQETQYF. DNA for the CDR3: TGTGCCAGCAGCTTGGTTCCCCAAGAGACCCAGTACTTC.

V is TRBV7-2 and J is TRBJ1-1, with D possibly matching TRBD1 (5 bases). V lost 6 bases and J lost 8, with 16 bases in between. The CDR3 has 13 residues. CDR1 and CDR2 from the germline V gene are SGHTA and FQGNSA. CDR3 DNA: TGTGCCAGCAGACCCCCGGGGCCCATGGAAGCTTTCTTT. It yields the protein CASRPPGPMEAFF.

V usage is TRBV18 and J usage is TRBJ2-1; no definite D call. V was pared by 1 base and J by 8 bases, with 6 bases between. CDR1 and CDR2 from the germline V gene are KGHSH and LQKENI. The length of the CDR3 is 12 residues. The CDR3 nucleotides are TGTGCCAGCTCACCACGGGCTTATGAGCAGTTCTTC. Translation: CASSPRAYEQFF.

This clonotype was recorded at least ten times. CDR3 amino acids: CASSLGIKEAETQYF. CDR3 nucleotides: TGTGCCAGCAGCTTAGGGATTAAGGAAGCCGAGACCCAGTACTTC. The chain has TRBV11-2 and TRBJ2-5; unclear D gene. From germline, CDR1 is SGHAT and CDR2 FQNNGV. Deletions cut 1 base from V and 5 bases from J, with 14 bases between. The CDR3 is 15 amino acids.